This T cell receptor (beta chain) was sequenced for a study of neoadjuvant anti-PD-1 for oral cavity cancer. The wider study: Patients without progression got a fourth dose around day 43.

Concerning this clone: The target antigen is unknown.

Generated by immunoSEQ multiplex PCR, the TCRdb table keeps only in-frame clones and is missing some. The table includes approximately 67,000 clones, about 83% detected once. Findings and limits, study-wide: Post-nivolumab, blood T cell clonality was significantly elevated in non-responders.

This TCR was sampled from a person aged 40-85 years with oral cavity squamous cell carcinoma. This sample comprised PBMCs, obtained before nivolumab (anti-PD-1) treatment.

CDR3 in amino acids: CASSSDSLGGYTF. CDR3 in DNA: TGTGCCAGCAGCTCGGACTCTTTGGGAGGCTACACCTTC. J is TRBJ1-2 and V is TRBV5-4; D unresolved. This CDR3 is built from 13 residues. V lost 3 bases and J 8 bases, leaving 14 bases between the germline ends. Germline V gives CDR1 SGHNT, CDR2 YYREEE (reference sequence). The complete variable domain, with remaining parts taken from reference TRBV5-4 and TRBJ1-2, reads ETGVTQSPTHLIKTRGQQVTLRCSSQSGHNTVSWYQQALGQGPQFIFQYYREEENGRGNFPPRFSGLQFPNYSSELNVNALELDDSALYLCASSSDSLGGYTFGSGTRLTVV.